The clone carrying this T cell receptor (beta chain) has just a few counts. What it binds is unknown. Sample-barcoded 5' priming and a J-beta primer mix drove a second PCR of about 6 to 12 cycles. TCRdb recomputed calls from the 5' RACE reads with MiXCR, one row per CDR3 protein. The sample shows 850,000 or so distinct CDR3 sequences, less than 35% of them seen only once. These data originate in a study of blood T cells in healthy people across ages. Study-level results: From one million sequenced T cells, diversity estimates were lower bounds.

Germline loops: CDR1 SQVTM, CDR2 ANQGSEA. Trimming at V came to 6 bases and at J to 1 base, leaving 9 bases not matched to a gene. The CDR3 is made up of 15 amino acids. V is TRBV29-1 and J is TRBJ1-1, with TRBD1 identical over 9 bases. This clonotype was obtained from a woman of 80 years or more in good health. Sequenced input: blood. The CDR3 spells CSVGGGTGTNTEAFF. In nucleotides, the CDR3 is TGCAGCGTAGGCGGGGGGACAGGGACGAACACTGAAGCTTTCTTT.